These T cell receptor beta chains were read from a single sample in a study of blood T cell repertoires in COVID-19. The protocol was immunoSEQ multiplex PCR, while the TCRdb copy is restricted to in-frame clones and leaves out a portion. The repertoire holds some 490,000 clones, with less than 90% as singletons. The material sequenced was PBMCs or T cells enriched from blood (not recorded which). The source of these receptors is a woman aged 60-70 years who had recovered from COVID-19. CDR3s include the opening cysteine and the closing phenylalanine or tryptophan. Each record gives: J gene, V gene, D gene, CDR3 protein. D genes are given only for firm matches.

>TRBJ1-6|TRBV27|TRBD1
CASSFDREEYNSPLHF
>TRBJ1-1|TRBV6-2/TRBV6-3|-
CASSYKLQDMNTEAFF
>TRBJ1-2|TRBV19|TRBD1
CASRPQGDYGYTF
>TRBJ2-3|TRBV19|-
CASSLLPGLPGRDTQYF
>TRBJ2-2|TRBV21-1|-
CASSSLRGICTGELFF
>TRBJ1-5|TRBV7-9|-
CASGRGNQPQHF
>TRBJ2-3|TRBV5-1|TRBD2
CASSPGLVWGTDTQYF
>TRBJ2-7|TRBV9|TRBD1
CASSRDRGHNEQYF
>TRBJ2-5|TRBV7-2|TRBD1
CASSLRTGPETQYF
>TRBJ2-1|TRBV7-8|TRBD1
CASSLVRPGTGDDEQFF
>TRBJ2-1|TRBV11-2|-
CASSLAPKYNEQFF
>TRBJ2-3|TRBV19|-
CASSITSDRTDTQYF
>TRBJ1-5|TRBV2|TRBD1
CASTGQGALSNQPQHF